The entry below describes one TCR beta chain. The sample comes from a study of cytomegalovirus exposure and HLA in healthy donors. The PCR had 60 Vbeta and 13 Jbeta primers. Clones were sequenced by immunoSEQ multiplex PCR, and TCRdb holds only the in-frame ones, with some missing. This sample has some 210,000 clones, with almost 80% found just once. The CDR3 length is 17 residues. Germline assignment: CDR1 SQVTM and CDR2 ANQGSEA. V shed 1 base, J shed 0 bases, and the junction held 5 bases outside the gene matches. The receptor comes from a male donor in good health and CMV-seronegative. The chain carries TRBV29-1 and TRBJ2-3, with 12 bases aligning to TRBD2. Sequencing input: PBMCs. CDR3 protein: CSVEGGGTSGSTDTQYF. The CDR3 coding sequence is TGCAGCGTTGAAGGGGGCGGGACTAGCGGGAGCACAGATACGCAGTATTTT.